This T cell receptor beta chain derives from a study of shared clonotypes between healthy human individuals (dated by TCRdb to about 2020). About the investigation overall: The cohort comprised a couple of women and a few men aged 18 to 49 years. For each donor, three plates each were used for CD4 naive and CD4 memory, two plates were used for CD8 naive, and one plate was used for CD8 memory. Blood TCR repertoires of about five healthy adults were deeply sequenced to estimate repertoire size and the extent of clonotype sharing between individuals. Different laboratories and diverse techniques were used to prepare libraries and sequence TCR repertoires, to increase sequencing depth and limit assay-specific biases. Per donor, leukapheresis produced somewhere between about 0.94 and 9.5 billion PBMCs. Summary of the overall study and its limitations: The small number of donors limited the genetic and exposure-history diversity represented. When a handful of donors were compared, the shared fraction of clonotypes was around 4.6% for naive CD4, roughly 3.3% for naive CD8, roughly 2.3% for memory CD4, and less than 0.45% for memory CD8. Based on pairwise subsampling, the degree of clonotype sharing among donors was expected to be affected by sequencing depth. Naive subsets generally had larger estimated clonotype richness than memory subsets did. Even with the large sequencing depth, rarefaction of the sorted-subset datasets indicated that sequencing was incomplete. Sampling was restricted to blood, and TCR repertoires in tissue are likely to differ from TCR repertoires in blood. Clonotypes shared by all four sorted-subset donors showed higher generation probabilities than non-shared clonotypes.

TCR CDR3 regions were amplified from genomic DNA by multiplex PCR using the deep immunoSEQ assay. Extracted genomic DNA from each cell subset was spread evenly across all wells of several immunoSEQ 96-well plates, with each plate serving as a replicate. For sorted subsets, about 0.2 ug genomic DNA, equal to some 28,000 T cell genomes, was loaded into each replicate PCR. The purified libraries were quantified using a Qubit 3.0 fluorometer, sized with a Bioanalyzer 2100, and then quantified again using the KAPA Library Quantification kit. Every immunoSEQ 96-well plate was sequenced on a separate single-read 150-cycle Illumina NextSeq 550 flow cell. The authors processed their data as follows. Because only junctional sequences without quality scores were contained in the immunoSEQ output, filtering matching that applied to full-length reads could not be performed. To assign V/J genes and CDR3, sequences were annotated against IMGT germline references using PyIR, a Python wrapper for IgBLAST v1.9. Reads with weak V/J assignments (E-value above 1e-6), missing CDR3, stop codons, out-of-frame junctions, or ambiguous translated residues were removed. V3J clonotypes were defined as sequences sharing an identical inferred V gene, J gene, and CDR3 amino acid sequence. Percentage overlap between repertoires was computed as shared unique clonotypes divided by the size of the smaller repertoire. Three approaches were used to assess repertoire richness: RTK rarefaction, the Chao1 estimator, and Recon v2.1 estimates of unobserved clonotypes. Generation probabilities for all TCRbeta clonotypes obtained by the gDNA method from a few donors were computed using OLGA. The immuneACCESS repertoire file appears here via TCRdb, limited to in-frame rearrangements. These files lack a portion of the clones; in checked studies, under half of the deficit traces to unresolved V genes, and the cause of the others is not known. The DNA gave D and trimming, while V, J and clone size come from that table. The sample table contains around 2.3 million clones; only one count was recorded for roughly 95% of them. The ten largest clonotypes hold roughly 0.13% of the sample.

Turning to this clone: What this receptor recognizes is not known. Per-base quality was not reported, and no clone a single base away is much larger than it.

V is shortened by 2 bases, J by 0 bases, and the region joining them spans 18 bases. CDR1 and CDR2 were assigned from the germline V gene as MDHEN and SYDVKM. Taken from cysteine to phenylalanine, the CDR3 has 18 residues. Only CDR3 DNA remains: 54 bases, in frame from the first base. The donors were healthy, HIV-negative adults with no recently reported acute infections or vaccinations. Every donor was a Caucasian adult living in Nashville, Tennessee, USA. Magnetic negative selection was used to enrich CD4+ T cells, after which naive cells were positively selected on CD45RA and the negative fraction became the memory subset. Blood was collected by leukapheresis, and PBMCs were isolated by Ficoll-Histopaque density gradient centrifugation and then cryopreserved in liquid nitrogen vapor phase. Analytical flow cytometry was used to check the purity and quantity of each magnetically sorted T cell population. Genomic DNA was isolated from every sorted fraction and measured by UV absorbance on a Nanodrop 2000c.

This receptor was taken from a man aged 18 to 35 in good health. The chain is encoded by TRBV28 joined to TRBJ2-3, with the D gene not confidently named. Input material: naive CD4+ T cells sorted from blood. The cell subset or site label on this specimen signifies: CD45RA+ positively selected. The nucleotide sequence reads as follows: TGTGCCAGCAGTTTAGGACGTCCGGCAACTTCTAGCACAGATACGCAGTATTTT. This codes for CASSLGRPATSSTDTQYF.